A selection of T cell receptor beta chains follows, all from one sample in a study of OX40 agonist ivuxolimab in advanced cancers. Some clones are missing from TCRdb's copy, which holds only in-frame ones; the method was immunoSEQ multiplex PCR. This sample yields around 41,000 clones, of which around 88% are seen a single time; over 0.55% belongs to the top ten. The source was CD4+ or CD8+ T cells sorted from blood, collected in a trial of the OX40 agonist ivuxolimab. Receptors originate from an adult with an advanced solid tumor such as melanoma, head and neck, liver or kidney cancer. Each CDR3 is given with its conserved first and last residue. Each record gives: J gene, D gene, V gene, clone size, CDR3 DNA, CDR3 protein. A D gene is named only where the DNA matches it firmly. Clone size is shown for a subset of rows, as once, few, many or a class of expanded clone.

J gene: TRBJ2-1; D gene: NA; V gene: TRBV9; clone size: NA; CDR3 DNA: TGTGCCAGCAGCGTAGACTCATACGGAGACAATGAGCAGTTCTTC; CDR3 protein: CASSVDSYGDNEQFF
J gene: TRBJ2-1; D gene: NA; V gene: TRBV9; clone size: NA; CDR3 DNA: TGTGCCAGTGGTGAAGATCAGGGCTACAATGAGCAGTTCTTC; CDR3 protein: CASGEDQGYNEQFF
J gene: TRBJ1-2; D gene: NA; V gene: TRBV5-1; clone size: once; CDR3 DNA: TGCGCCAGCAGCTTGACCCCTATTGGGAACTATGGCTACACCTTC; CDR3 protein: CASSLTPIGNYGYTF
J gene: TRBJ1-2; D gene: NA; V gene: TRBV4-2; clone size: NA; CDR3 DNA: TGTGCCAGCAGCCAAGATCTCTGGGACGGCTACACCTTC; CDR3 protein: CASSQDLWDGYTF
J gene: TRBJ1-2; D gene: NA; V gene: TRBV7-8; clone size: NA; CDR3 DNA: TGTGCCAGCAGCTTAGAGGAAGCTAACTATGACTACACCTTC; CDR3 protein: CASSLEEANYDYTF
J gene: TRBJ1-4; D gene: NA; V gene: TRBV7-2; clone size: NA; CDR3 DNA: TGTGCCAGCAGCTTCTCCAGGGACGAAAAACTGTTTTTT; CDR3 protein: CASSFSRDEKLFF
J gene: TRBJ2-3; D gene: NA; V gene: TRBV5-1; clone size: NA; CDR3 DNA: TGCGCCAGCAGCTTGTGGGGTCCCCGGGCGGGAATCCCCGATACGCAGTATTTT; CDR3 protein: CASSLWGPRAGIPDTQYF
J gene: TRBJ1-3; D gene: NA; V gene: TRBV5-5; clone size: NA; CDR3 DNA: TGTGCCAGCAGCTTCTTTGAGGGAAACACCATATATTTT; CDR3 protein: CASSFFEGNTIYF
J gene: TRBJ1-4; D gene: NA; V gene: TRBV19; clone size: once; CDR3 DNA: TGTGCCAGTAGTTTACAGGGCCCGCAGGAAAAACTGTTTTTT; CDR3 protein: CASSLQGPQEKLFF
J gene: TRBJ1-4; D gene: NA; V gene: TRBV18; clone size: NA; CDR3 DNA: TGTGCCAGCTCACCAGAAATCGCGGCAACTAATGAAAAACTGTTTTTT; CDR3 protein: CASSPEIAATNEKLFF
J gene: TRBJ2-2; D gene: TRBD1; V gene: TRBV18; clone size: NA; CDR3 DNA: TGTGCCACCGTCCCTGGACAGGGTAACACCGGGGAGCTGTTTTTT; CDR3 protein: CATVPGQGNTGELFF
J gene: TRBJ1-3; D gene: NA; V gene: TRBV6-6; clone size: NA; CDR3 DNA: TGTGCCAGCAGTTACTCCGAGGGGGATGGAAACACCATATATTTT; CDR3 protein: CASSYSEGDGNTIYF
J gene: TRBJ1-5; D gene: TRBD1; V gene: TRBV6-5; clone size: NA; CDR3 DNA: TGTGCCAGCACGGCAGGGGGAGGCAATCAGCCCCAGCATTTT; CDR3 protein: CASTAGGGNQPQHF
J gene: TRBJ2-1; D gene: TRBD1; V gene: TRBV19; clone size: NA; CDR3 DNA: TGTGCCAGTACCATTAATCCCGGGACAGGGGGAAACAATGAGCAGTTCTTC; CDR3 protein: CASTINPGTGGNNEQFF
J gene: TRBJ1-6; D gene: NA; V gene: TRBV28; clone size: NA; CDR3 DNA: TGTGCCAGCAGTTTAGGTGGGTCGAGCTCCTATAATTCACCCCTCCACTTT; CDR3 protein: CASSLGGSSSYNSPLHF
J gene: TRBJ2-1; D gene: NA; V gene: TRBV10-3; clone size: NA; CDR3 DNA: TGTGCCATCAGTGTTCAGAGGGGTGAGCAGTTCTTC; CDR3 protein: CAISVQRGEQFF
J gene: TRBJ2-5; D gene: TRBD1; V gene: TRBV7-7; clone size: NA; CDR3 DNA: TGTGCCAGCAGCTTAGGCGGACAGGGAGGAGAGACCCAGTACTTC; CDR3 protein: CASSLGGQGGETQYF
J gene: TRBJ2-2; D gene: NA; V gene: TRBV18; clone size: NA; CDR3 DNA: TGTGCCAGCTCACCACCGGTCAAGTCGGCCAACACCGGGGAGCTGTTTTTT; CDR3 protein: CASSPPVKSANTGELFF
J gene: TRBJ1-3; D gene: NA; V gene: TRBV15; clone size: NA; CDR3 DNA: TGTGCCACCAGCAGAGATAGGGACCCGAGCTCTGGAAACACCATATATTTT; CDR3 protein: CATSRDRDPSSGNTIYF
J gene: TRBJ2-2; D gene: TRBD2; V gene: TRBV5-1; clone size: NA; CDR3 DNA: TGCGCCAGCAGTTCCGGGGGGGACACCGGGGAGCTGTTTTTT; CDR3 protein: CASSSGGDTGELFF
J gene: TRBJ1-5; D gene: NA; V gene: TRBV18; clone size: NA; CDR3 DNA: TGTGCCAGCTCACCGGTGACCGGGAGGGGAAAGCAGCCCCAGCATTTT; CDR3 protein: CASSPVTGRGKQPQHF
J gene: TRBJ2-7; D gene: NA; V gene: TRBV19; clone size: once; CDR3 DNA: TGTGCCAGTAGTACCAAAGGTGGGGACTACGAGCAGTACTTC; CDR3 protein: CASSTKGGDYEQYF
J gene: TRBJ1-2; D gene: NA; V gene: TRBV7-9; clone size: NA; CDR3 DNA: TGTGCCAGCAGCTTATTAGTCGGGGGGCCCGACTATGGCTACACCTTC; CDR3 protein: CASSLLVGGPDYGYTF
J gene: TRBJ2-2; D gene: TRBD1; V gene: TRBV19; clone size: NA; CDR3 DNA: TGTGCCAGTAGTACCCGGGACAGGGGAGGCACCGGGGAGCTGTTTTTT; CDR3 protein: CASSTRDRGGTGELFF
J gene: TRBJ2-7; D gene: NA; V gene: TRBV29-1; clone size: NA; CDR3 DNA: TGCAGCGTGGCGACCGGGACTTACTACGAGCAGTACTTC; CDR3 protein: CSVATGTYYEQYF
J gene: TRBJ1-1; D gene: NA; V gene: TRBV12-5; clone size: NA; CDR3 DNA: TGTGCTAGTGGTTTGGTCCTTAACAGGGTTGTGAACACTGAAGCTTTCTTT; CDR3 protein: CASGLVLNRVVNTEAFF
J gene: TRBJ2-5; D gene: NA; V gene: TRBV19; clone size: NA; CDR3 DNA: TGTGCCACCCGAGGAGACCAAGAGACCCAGTACTTC; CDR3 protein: CATRGDQETQYF
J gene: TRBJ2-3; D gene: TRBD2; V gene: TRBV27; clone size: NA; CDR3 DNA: TGTGCCAGCACCCGGACTAGCGGCATCACAGATACGCAGTATTTT; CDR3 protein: CASTRTSGITDTQYF
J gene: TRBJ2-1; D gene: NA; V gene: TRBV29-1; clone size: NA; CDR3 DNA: TGCAGCGTTCAGTACAGCTACAATGAGCAGTTCTTC; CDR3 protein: CSVQYSYNEQFF
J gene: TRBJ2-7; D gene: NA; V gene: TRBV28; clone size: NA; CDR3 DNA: TGTGCCAGCAGAGGTGGGGGGTCATCGTGGTACGAGCAGTACTTC; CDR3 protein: CASRGGGSSWYEQYF
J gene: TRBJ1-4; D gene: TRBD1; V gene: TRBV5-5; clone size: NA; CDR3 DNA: TGTGCCAGCAGCCCGCGACAGGGGGCTAATGAAAAACTGTTTTTT; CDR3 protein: CASSPRQGANEKLFF